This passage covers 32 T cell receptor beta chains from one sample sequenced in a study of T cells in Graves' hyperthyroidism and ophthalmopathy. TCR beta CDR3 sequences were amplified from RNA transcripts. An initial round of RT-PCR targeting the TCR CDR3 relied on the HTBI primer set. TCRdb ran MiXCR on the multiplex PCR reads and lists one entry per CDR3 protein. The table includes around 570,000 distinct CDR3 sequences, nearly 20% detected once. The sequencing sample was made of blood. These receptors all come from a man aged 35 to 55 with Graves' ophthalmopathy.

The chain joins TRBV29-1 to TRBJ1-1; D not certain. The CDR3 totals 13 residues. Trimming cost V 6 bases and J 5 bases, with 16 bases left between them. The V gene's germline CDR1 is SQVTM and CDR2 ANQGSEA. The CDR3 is CSVWSGGRTEAFF. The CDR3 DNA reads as TGCAGCGTGTGGTCAGGAGGGAGGACTGAAGCTTTCTTT.

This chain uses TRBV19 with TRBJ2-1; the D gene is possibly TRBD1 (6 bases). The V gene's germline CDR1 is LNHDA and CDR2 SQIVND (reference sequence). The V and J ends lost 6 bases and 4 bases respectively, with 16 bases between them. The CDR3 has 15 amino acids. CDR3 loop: CASRVRDMLYNEQFF. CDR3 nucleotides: TGTGCCAGTAGAGTTAGGGACATGCTATACAATGAGCAGTTCTTC.

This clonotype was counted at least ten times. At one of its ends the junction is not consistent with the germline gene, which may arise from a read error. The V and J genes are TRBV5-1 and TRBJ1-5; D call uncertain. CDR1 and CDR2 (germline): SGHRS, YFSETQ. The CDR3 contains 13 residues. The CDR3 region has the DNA TGTGCCAGCAGTTTTAGGGGCAATCAGCCCCAGCATTTT. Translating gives CASSFRGNQPQHF.

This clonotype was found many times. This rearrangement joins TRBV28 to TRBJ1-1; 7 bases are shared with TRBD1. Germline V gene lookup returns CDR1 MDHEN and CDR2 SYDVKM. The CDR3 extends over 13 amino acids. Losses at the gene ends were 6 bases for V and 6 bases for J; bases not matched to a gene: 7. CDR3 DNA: TGTGCCAGCAGGCGACAGGGCCAACCTGAAGCTTTCTTT. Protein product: CASRRQGQPEAFF.

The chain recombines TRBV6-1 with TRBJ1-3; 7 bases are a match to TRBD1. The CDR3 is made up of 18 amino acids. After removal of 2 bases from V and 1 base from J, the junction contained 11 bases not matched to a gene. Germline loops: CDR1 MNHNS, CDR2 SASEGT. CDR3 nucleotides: TGTGCCAGCAGTGAACAAGGGGGACAGTACCTTTCTGGAAACACCATATATTTT. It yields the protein CASSEQGGQYLSGNTIYF.

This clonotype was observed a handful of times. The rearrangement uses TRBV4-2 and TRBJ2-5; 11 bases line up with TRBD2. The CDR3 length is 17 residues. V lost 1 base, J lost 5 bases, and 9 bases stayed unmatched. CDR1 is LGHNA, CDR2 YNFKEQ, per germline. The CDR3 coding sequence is TGTGCCAGCAGCCAAGCGGGGATAGCGGGGGGGTTTGAGACCCAGTACTTC. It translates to CASSQAGIAGGFETQYF.

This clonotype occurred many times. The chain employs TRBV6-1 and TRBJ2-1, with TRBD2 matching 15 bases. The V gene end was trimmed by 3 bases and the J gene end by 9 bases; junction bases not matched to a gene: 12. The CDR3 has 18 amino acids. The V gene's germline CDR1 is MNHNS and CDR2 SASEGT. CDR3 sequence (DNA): TGTGCCAGCAGTGATAGGACTAGCGGGGGGGGTCGGAGCGTTGAGCAGTTCTTC. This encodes CASSDRTSGGGRSVEQFF.

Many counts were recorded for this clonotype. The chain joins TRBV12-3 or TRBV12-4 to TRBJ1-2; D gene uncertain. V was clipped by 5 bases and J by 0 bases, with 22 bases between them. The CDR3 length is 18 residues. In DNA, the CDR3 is TGTGCCAGCAGTCCAAAACGGAGGAGGGTCTATTCTAACTATGGCTACACCTTC. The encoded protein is CASSPKRRRVYSNYGYTF.

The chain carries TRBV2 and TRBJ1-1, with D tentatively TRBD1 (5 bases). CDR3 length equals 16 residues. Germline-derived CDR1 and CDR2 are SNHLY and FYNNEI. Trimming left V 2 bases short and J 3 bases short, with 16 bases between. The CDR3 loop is CASSESPSGFYTEAFF. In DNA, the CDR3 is TGTGCCAGCAGTGAATCCCCCTCAGGGTTCTACACTGAAGCTTTCTTT.

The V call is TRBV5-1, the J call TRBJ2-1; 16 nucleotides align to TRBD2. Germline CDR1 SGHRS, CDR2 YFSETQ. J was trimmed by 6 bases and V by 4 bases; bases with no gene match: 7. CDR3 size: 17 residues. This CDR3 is CASSPGTSGGASNEQFF. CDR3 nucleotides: TGCGCCAGCAGCCCGGGGACTAGCGGGGGGGCTTCCAATGAGCAGTTCTTC.

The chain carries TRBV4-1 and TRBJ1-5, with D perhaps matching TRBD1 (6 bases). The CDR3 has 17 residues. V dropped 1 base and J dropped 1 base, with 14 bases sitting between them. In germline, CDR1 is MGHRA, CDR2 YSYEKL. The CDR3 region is CASSQGPRQGSNQPQHF. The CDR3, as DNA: TGCGCCAGCAGCCAAGGTCCCCGGCAGGGGAGCAATCAGCCCCAGCATTTT.

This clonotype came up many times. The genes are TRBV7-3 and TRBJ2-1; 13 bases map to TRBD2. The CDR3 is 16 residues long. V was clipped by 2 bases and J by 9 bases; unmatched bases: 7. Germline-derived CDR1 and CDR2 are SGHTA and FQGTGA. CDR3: CASSLSGTSGVGEQFF. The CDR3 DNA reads TGTGCCAGCAGCTTATCAGGGACTAGCGGGGTTGGTGAGCAGTTCTTC.

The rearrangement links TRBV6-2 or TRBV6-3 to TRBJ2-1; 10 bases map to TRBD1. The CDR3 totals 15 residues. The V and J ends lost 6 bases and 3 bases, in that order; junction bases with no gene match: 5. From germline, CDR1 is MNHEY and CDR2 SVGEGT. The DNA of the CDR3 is TGTGCCAGCAGCCCCGGGACAGGGGACTACAATGAGCAGTTCTTC. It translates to CASSPGTGDYNEQFF.

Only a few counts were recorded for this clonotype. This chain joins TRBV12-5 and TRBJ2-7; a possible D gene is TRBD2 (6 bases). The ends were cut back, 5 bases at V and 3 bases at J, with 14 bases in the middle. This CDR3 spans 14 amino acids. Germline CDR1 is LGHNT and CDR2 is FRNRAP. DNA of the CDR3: TGTGCTAGTGGTCTCCCGGACGGGAGCTACGAGCAGTACTTC. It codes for CASGLPDGSYEQYF.

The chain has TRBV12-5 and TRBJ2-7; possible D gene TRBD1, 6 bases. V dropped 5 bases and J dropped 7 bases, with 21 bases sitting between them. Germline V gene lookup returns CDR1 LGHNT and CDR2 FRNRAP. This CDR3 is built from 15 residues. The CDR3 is CASGIRTDWGWEQYF. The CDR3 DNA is TGTGCTAGTGGTATACGGACAGATTGGGGGTGGGAGCAGTACTTC. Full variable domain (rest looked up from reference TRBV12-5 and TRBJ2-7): DARVTQTPRHKVTEMGQEVTMRCQPILGHNTVFWYRQTMMQGLELLAYFRNRAPLDDSGMPKDRFSAEMPDATLATLKIQPSEPRDSAVYFCASGIRTDWGWEQYFGPGTRLTVT.

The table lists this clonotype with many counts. CDR3 coding DNA: TGCGCCAGCAGTCCAGGGTCCTCAAGACAGCCCCAGCATTTT. It is translated as CASSPGSSRQPQHF. The chain joins TRBV10-1 to TRBJ1-5, with TRBD1 as a possible D gene (5 bases). Between the trimmed V and J ends, which lost 5 bases and 7 bases, there was a span of 15 bases. The CDR3 totals 14 residues. Germline CDR1 reads WNHNN; CDR2 reads SYGVQD (reference sequence).

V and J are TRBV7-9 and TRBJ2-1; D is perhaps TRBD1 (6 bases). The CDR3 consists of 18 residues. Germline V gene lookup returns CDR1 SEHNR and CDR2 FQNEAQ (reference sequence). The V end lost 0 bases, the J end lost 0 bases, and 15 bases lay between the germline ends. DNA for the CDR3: TGTGCCAGCAGCTTAGCGGACCGGGACACTAGCTCCTACAATGAGCAGTTCTTC. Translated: CASSLADRDTSSYNEQFF.

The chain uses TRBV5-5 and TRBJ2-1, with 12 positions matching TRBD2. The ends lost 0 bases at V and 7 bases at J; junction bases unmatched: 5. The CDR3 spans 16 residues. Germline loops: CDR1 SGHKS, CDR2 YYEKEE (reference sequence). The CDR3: CASSLGLAGDGNEQFF. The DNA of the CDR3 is TGTGCCAGCAGCTTGGGACTAGCGGGAGATGGAAATGAGCAGTTCTTC.

CDR3 region: CASSPRTGLPLGELFF. The CDR3 DNA follows: TGTGCCAGCAGCCCCCGGACAGGGCTCCCGCTCGGGGAGCTGTTTTTT. The J gene is TRBJ2-2, the V gene TRBV7-3; TRBD1 aligns across 8 bases. V lost 5 bases, J lost 7 bases, and 12 bases stayed unmatched. There are 16 residues in the CDR3. CDR1 is SGHTA and CDR2 is FQGTGA in the germline V gene.

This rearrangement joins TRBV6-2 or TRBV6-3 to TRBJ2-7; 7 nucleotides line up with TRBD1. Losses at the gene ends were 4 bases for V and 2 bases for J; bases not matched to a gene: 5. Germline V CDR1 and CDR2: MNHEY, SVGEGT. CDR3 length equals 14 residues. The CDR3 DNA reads TGTGCCAGCAGTTGGAGACAGGGACCCTACGAGCAGTACTTC. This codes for CASSWRQGPYEQYF.

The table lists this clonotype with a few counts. The CDR3 nucleotides read TGTGCCAGCAGCCAAGGTGAAAAACTGTTTTTT. Amino acid sequence: CASSQGEKLFF. The V call is TRBV3-1, the J call TRBJ1-4, with D hard to call. Germline V lookup: CDR1 LGHDT, CDR2 YNNKEL (reference sequence). This CDR3 is 11 amino acids long. V lost 1 base and J 7 bases, leaving 1 base between the germline ends.

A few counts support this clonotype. CDR3 sequence reads: CASSVEDGLQQYF. CDR3 bases: TGTGCCAGCAGCGTAGAGGACGGTTTACAGCAGTACTTC. The V call is TRBV9, the J call TRBJ2-7, with D hard to call. The V gene lost 0 bases and the J gene lost 8 bases, with 12 bases spanning the gap. This CDR3 spans 13 amino acids. Germline V lookup: CDR1 SGDLS, CDR2 YYNGEE.

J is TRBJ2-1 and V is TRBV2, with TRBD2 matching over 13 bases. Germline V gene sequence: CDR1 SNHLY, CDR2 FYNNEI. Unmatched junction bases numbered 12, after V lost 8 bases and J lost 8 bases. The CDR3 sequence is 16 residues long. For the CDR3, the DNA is TGTGCCAGCCTTCGAACAACTAGCGGGAGGGTAGATGAGCAGTTCTTC. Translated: CASLRTTSGRVDEQFF.

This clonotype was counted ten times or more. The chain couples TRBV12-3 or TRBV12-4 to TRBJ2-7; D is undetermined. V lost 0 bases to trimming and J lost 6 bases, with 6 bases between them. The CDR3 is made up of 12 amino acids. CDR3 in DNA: TGTGCCAGCAGTTTAGCGAGGTCCGAGCAGTACTTC. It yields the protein CASSLARSEQYF.

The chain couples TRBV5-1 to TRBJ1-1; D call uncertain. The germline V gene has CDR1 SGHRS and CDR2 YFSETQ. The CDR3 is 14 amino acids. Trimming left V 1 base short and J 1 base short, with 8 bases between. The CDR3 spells CASSLSQANTEAFF. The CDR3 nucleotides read TGCGCCAGCAGCTTGTCACAAGCGAACACTGAAGCTTTCTTT.

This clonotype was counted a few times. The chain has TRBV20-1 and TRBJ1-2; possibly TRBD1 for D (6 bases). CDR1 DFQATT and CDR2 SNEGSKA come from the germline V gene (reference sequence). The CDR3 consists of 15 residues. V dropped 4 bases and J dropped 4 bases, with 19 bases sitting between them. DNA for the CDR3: TGCAGTGCTAAGAGTGGAGGAGGGGGAGGCTATGGCTACACCTTC. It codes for CSAKSGGGGGYGYTF.

CDR3 sequence reads: CASSLDVDLGNIQYF. CDR3 DNA: TGCGCCAGCAGCTTGGATGTGGACCTGGGGAACATTCAGTACTTC. The V and J genes are TRBV5-1 and TRBJ2-4, with no clear D. The CDR3 spans 15 residues. The V end was cut by 0 bases, the J end by 7 bases, with 14 bases between. CDR1 SGHRS and CDR2 YFSETQ come from the germline V gene.

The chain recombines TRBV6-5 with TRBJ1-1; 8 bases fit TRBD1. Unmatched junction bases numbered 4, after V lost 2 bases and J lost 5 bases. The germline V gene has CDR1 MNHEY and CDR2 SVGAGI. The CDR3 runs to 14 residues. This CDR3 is CASSYGTGRTEAFF. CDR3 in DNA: TGTGCCAGCAGTTACGGGACAGGCCGGACTGAAGCTTTCTTT.

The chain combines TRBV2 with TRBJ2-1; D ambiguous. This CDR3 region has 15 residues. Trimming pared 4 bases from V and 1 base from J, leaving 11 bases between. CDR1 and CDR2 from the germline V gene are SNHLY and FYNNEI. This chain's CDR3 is CASSVRNRSYNEQFF. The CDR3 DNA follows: TGTGCCAGCAGTGTGAGGAACCGTTCCTACAATGAGCAGTTCTTC.

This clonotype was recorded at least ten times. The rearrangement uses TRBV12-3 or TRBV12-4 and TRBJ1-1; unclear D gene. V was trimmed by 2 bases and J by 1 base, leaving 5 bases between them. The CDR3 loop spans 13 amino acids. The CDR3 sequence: CASSLHENTEAFF. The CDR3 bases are TGTGCCAGCAGTTTACACGAGAACACTGAAGCTTTCTTT.

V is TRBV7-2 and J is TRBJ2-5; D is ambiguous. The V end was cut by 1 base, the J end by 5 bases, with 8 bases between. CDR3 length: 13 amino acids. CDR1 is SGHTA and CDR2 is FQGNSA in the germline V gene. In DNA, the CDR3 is TGTGCCAGCAGCTTAGAGCTAAGGGAGACCCAGTACTTC. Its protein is CASSLELRETQYF.

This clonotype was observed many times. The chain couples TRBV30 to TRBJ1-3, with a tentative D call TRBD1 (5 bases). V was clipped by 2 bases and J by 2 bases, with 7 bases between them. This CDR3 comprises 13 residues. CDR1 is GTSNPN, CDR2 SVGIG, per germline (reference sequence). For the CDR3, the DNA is TGTGCCTGGAGTAGGGGAACTGGAAACACCATATATTTT. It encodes CAWSRGTGNTIYF.